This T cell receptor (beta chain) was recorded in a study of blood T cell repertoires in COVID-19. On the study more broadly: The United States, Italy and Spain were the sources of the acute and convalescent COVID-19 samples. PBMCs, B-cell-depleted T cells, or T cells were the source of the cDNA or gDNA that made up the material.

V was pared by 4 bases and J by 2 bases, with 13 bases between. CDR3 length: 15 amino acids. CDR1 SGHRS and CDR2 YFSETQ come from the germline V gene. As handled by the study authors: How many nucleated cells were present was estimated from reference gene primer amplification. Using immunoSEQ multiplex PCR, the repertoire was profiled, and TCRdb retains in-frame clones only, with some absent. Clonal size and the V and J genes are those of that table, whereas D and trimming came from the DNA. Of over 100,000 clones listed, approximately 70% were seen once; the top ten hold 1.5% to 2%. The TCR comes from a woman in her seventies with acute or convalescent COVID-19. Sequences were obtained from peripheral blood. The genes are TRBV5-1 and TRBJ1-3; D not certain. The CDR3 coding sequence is TGCGCCAGCAGCCTTTCCGGAGGCACTGGAAACACCATATATTTT. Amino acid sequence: CASSLSGGTGNTIYF.